The T cell receptor (beta chain) described here comes from a study of stem cell transplantation in POMP-related autoinflammatory disease. The overall study: CD8+ T cells were low and CD4+ cells naive-skewed before transplant.

Repertoires were generated with immunoSEQ multiplex PCR, while TCRdb's copy carries only in-frame clones and drops some. The profile shows 25,000 to 40,000 clones, almost 90% of them singletons. This material consisted of CD4+ T cells from PBMCs, taken before stem cell transplantation. The clonotype comes from a human donor with POMP-related autoinflammation and immune dysregulation (PRAID).

The CDR3 here is CASSRGDTQYF. The CDR3 DNA reads TGTGCCAGCAGTAGGGGTGATACGCAGTATTTT. The genes are TRBV6-1 and TRBJ2-3; D is perhaps TRBD1 (5 bases). The CDR3 consists of 11 residues. Looked up from germline, CDR1 is MNHNS and CDR2 is SASEGT. Between the trimmed V and J ends, which lost 5 bases and 6 bases, there was a span of 6 bases.